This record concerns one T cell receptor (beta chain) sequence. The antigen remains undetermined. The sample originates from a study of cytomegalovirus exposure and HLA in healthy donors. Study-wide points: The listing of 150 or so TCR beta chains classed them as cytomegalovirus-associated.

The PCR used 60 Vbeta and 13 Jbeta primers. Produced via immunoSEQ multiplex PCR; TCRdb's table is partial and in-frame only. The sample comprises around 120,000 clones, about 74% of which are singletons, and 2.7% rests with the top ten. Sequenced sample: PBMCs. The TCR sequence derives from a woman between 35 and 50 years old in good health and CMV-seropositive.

CDR3 residues: CASSLDGASYNSPLHF. CDR3 bases: TGTGCCAGCAGCTTAGATGGGGCATCCTATAATTCACCCCTCCACTTT. The rearrangement joins TRBV7-2 to TRBJ1-6, with D perhaps TRBD1 (5 bases). The CDR3 consists of 16 residues. Trimming shortened V by 1 base and J by 1 base, and 8 bases separated the two germline ends. The germline V gene encodes CDR1 SGHTA and CDR2 FQGNSA.